The clone carrying this TCR beta chain has more than one count but fewer than ten. What it binds is not known. This record comes from a study of shared clonotypes between healthy human individuals. Findings of the study overall: Rarefaction analysis demonstrated incomplete sorted-subset sequencing notwithstanding large depth.

CD45RA+ naive and CD45RA-negative memory subsets were separated from CD4+ cells. The length of the CDR3 is 16 residues. Germline V gene lookup returns CDR1 SGHRS and CDR2 YFSETQ. V was clipped by 5 bases and J by 0 bases; unmatched bases: 6. It was 150 to 200 ng DNA, about 30,000 T cell genomes, that sorted-subset replicate PCRs used. Repertoires were generated with immunoSEQ multiplex PCR, while TCRdb's copy carries only in-frame clones and drops some. The sample holds roughly 1 million clones, roughly 70% seen once. The J gene is TRBJ2-7, the V gene TRBV5-1, with 12 bases identical to TRBD2. The clonotype was recovered from a man between 18 and 29 years old in good health. The sample consisted of memory CD4+ T cells sorted from blood. Regarding subset: CD45RA-negative fraction. As DNA, the CDR3 is TGCGCCAGCAGGGTGACTAGCGGGGGATACTCCTACGAGCAGTACTTC. It codes for CASRVTSGGYSYEQYF.